Sequencing of this TCR beta chain was carried out in a study of cytomegalovirus exposure and HLA in healthy donors. Generated by immunoSEQ multiplex PCR, the TCRdb table keeps only in-frame clones and is missing some. The top ten hold approximately 0.96% of the sample, which has 300,000 to 350,000 clones, around 90% seen once. Study-level results: The majority of TCR sequences were rare, yet some public TCRs appeared in many donors. There were a few CMV-associated chains whose specificity for CMV antigens was confirmed in vitro.

About this clone: Its antigen is unidentified.

With V trimmed by 0 bases and J by 4 bases, 1 base remained unmatched. The germline V gene encodes CDR1 KGHSY and CDR2 FQNENV. The CDR3 spans 14 residues. This TCR came from a man in his thirties or forties in good health and CMV-seronegative. This rearrangement joins TRBV16 to TRBJ1-2, with TRBD1 matching 8 bases. Material for sequencing was PBMCs. The CDR3 region is CASSQSGQGYGYTF. In DNA, the CDR3 is TGTGCCAGCAGCCAATCTGGACAGGGCTATGGCTACACCTTC. Variable domain in full (rest from reference TRBV16 and TRBJ1-2): GEEVAQTPKHLVRGEGQKAKLYCAPIKGHSYVFWYQQVLKNEFKFLISFQNENVFDETGMPKERFSAKCLPNSPCSLEIQATKLEDSAVYFCASSQSGQGYGYTFGSGTRLTVV.